This is a list of T cell receptor beta chains from one sample in a study of shared clonotypes between healthy human individuals. Profiling relied on immunoSEQ multiplex PCR, and the TCRdb table lists in-frame clones only, not all of them. The sample lists 1.5 million to 2.5 million clones; about 95% were seen once. The source material was naive CD8+ T cells sorted from blood. These TCRs come from a man between 18 and 29 years old in good health. Each CDR3 is given with its conserved first and last residue. A D gene is named only where the DNA matches it firmly. Only part of the rows carry a size: once, few, many, or a class if the clone is expanded.

D gene	clone size	V gene	J gene	CDR3 protein	CDR3 DNA
-	-	TRBV6-6	TRBJ2-7	CASSGPGRRSSYEQYF	TGTGCCAGCAGCGGACCAGGGAGAAGGAGCTCCTACGAGCAGTACTTC
TRBD2	-	TRBV2	TRBJ2-1	CASSGTSDSSYNEQFF	TGTGCCAGCAGTGGGACTAGCGACAGCTCCTACAATGAGCAGTTCTTC
TRBD1	-	TRBV6-5	TRBJ2-7	CASRLDRGHSYEQYF	TGTGCCAGCAGACTCGACAGGGGGCATTCCTACGAGCAGTACTTC
-	-	TRBV28	TRBJ2-2	CASSFAHITGELFF	TGTGCCAGCAGTTTTGCACACATCACCGGGGAGCTGTTTTTT
-	-	TRBV4-1	TRBJ2-7	CASSVDDASLYEQYF	TGCGCCAGCAGCGTCGACGACGCCTCCCTCTACGAGCAGTACTTC
-	-	TRBV7-8	TRBJ2-5	CASSQVIGIETQYF	TGTGCCAGCAGCCAAGTAATAGGTATAGAGACCCAGTACTTC
TRBD2	-	TRBV9	TRBJ2-7	CASSSTREGIYEQYF	TGTGCCAGCAGCTCAACAAGGGAGGGTATCTACGAGCAGTACTTC
TRBD2	once	TRBV7-9	TRBJ2-7	CASNLAGGPHEQYF	TGTGCCAGCAATCTAGCGGGAGGGCCCCACGAGCAGTACTTC
-	-	TRBV11-3	TRBJ2-3	CASSSNSITDTQYF	TGTGCCAGCAGCTCAAATAGTATCACAGATACGCAGTATTTT
-	-	TRBV7-9	TRBJ2-3	CASSTPPGGSDTQYF	TGTGCCAGCAGCACCCCTCCGGGGGGCTCAGATACGCAGTATTTT
-	-	TRBV27	TRBJ2-1	CASSPQGVLGANEQFF	TGTGCCAGCAGTCCCCAAGGTGTACTAGGGGCCAATGAGCAGTTCTTC
-	-	TRBV7-9	TRBJ2-1	CASSLKTGRHNEQFF	TGTGCCAGCAGCTTAAAAACAGGGAGGCACAATGAGCAGTTCTTC
-	-	TRBV13	TRBJ2-7	CASSFDGTYEQYF	TGTGCCAGCAGCTTCGACGGAACCTACGAGCAGTACTTC
-	-	TRBV4-3	TRBJ1-4	CASSQDAGTPEKLFF	TGCGCCAGCAGCCAAGATGCGGGGACACCAGAAAAACTGTTTTTT
-	-	TRBV6-5	TRBJ2-2	CASSGPTDYTGELFF	TGTGCCAGCAGTGGGCCAACAGATTACACCGGGGAGCTGTTTTTT
-	-	TRBV7-9	TRBJ2-2	CASSLENTGELFF	TGTGCCAGCAGCTTAGAGAACACCGGGGAGCTGTTTTTT
TRBD2	-	TRBV4-1	TRBJ2-1	CASSQEWGGNEQFF	TGCGCCAGCAGCCAAGAGTGGGGGGGCAATGAGCAGTTCTTC
TRBD1	-	TRBV5-6	TRBJ1-1	CASSWDRGNTEAFF	TGTGCCAGCAGCTGGGACAGGGGGAACACTGAAGCTTTCTTT
TRBD2	-	TRBV27	TRBJ2-7	CASSLASGSWGYEQYF	TGTGCCAGCAGTTTGGCTAGCGGGAGTTGGGGCTACGAGCAGTACTTC
TRBD1	-	TRBV2	TRBJ2-7	CASTPGTGSYEQYF	TGTGCCAGCACCCCCGGGACAGGGTCCTACGAGCAGTACTTC
-	-	TRBV5-6	TRBJ2-3	CASSTFPRDTDTQYF	TGTGCCAGCAGCACCTTCCCCAGGGACACAGATACGCAGTATTTT
-	-	TRBV6-4	TRBJ2-1	CASSDLEGGNEQFF	TGTGCCAGCAGTGATCTGGAGGGCGGCAATGAGCAGTTCTTC
TRBD1	-	TRBV2	TRBJ2-6	CAWDRDSGANVLTF	TGTGCTTGGGACAGGGACTCTGGGGCCAACGTCCTGACTTTC
-	-	TRBV7-9	TRBJ2-3	CASSLASTDTQYF	TGTGCCAGCAGCTTAGCCAGCACAGATACGCAGTATTTT
TRBD1	once	TRBV11-2	TRBJ2-4	CASSSSGTGLYIQYF	TGTGCCAGCAGCTCCTCCGGGACAGGGCTATACATTCAGTACTTC
-	-	TRBV11-2	TRBJ2-4	CASSSQGGKNIQYF	TGTGCCAGCAGCTCTCAAGGGGGCAAAAACATTCAGTACTTC
-	-	TRBV6-1	TRBJ2-7	CASSESGGNSYEQYF	TGTGCCAGCAGTGAATCGGGCGGGAATAGCTACGAGCAGTACTTC
TRBD1	-	TRBV28	TRBJ1-3	CASSPILGTGNGNTIYF	TGTGCCAGCAGCCCAATACTCGGGACAGGGAACGGAAACACCATATATTTT
TRBD1	-	TRBV7-6	TRBJ2-2	CASSLGQGTGELFF	TGTGCCAGCAGCTTAGGACAGGGGACCGGGGAGCTGTTTTTT
-	-	TRBV14	TRBJ1-1	CASSPDWATEAFF	TGTGCCAGCAGCCCTGATTGGGCCACTGAAGCTTTCTTT
TRBD2	-	TRBV27	TRBJ2-1	CASSLGLAGYNEQFF	TGTGCCAGCAGTTTGGGACTAGCGGGCTACAATGAGCAGTTCTTC
TRBD2	-	TRBV4-1	TRBJ2-1	CASSQEPLLAVSYNEQFF	TGCGCCAGCAGCCAAGAACCCCTCCTAGCGGTCTCCTACAATGAGCAGTTCTTC
TRBD1	-	TRBV10-3	TRBJ2-7	CASGQDYEQYF	TGTGCCTCCGGACAGGACTACGAGCAGTACTTC
-	-	TRBV5-1	TRBJ1-2	CASSLDSGDIYGYTF	TGCGCCAGCAGCTTGGATAGTGGGGACATCTATGGCTACACCTTC
TRBD1	-	TRBV29-1	TRBJ1-2	CSVPARGRPGYTF	TGCAGCGTCCCTGCCAGGGGGCGACCTGGCTACACCTTC
TRBD2	-	TRBV6-5	TRBJ2-2	CASSHLAENTGELFF	TGTGCCAGCAGCCACCTAGCGGAGAACACCGGGGAGCTGTTTTTT
-	-	TRBV5-1	TRBJ1-2	CASSLSAPSANGYTF	TGCGCCAGCAGCTTGTCGGCCCCCTCCGCTAATGGCTACACCTTC
-	once	TRBV4-1	TRBJ1-1	CASSQGTEGNTEAFF	TGCGCCAGCAGCCAAGGGACAGAGGGGAACACTGAAGCTTTCTTT
TRBD1	once	TRBV7-9	TRBJ2-3	CASSPPDRADTQYF	TGTGCCAGCAGCCCCCCGGACAGGGCCGATACGCAGTATTTT
-	-	TRBV4-1	TRBJ2-2	CASSQEQALGLNTGELFF	TGCGCCAGCAGCCAAGAGCAGGCTCTCGGCTTGAACACCGGGGAGCTGTTTTTT
-	-	TRBV19	TRBJ2-5	CASSIRTFQETQYF	TGTGCCAGTAGTATACGCACGTTCCAAGAGACCCAGTACTTC
TRBD1	-	TRBV27	TRBJ2-3	CASSLSRGQGASDTQYF	TGTGCCAGCAGTTTATCGCGGGGACAGGGGGCATCAGATACGCAGTATTTT
-	once	TRBV27	TRBJ1-2	CASSLLPGYGYTF	TGTGCCAGCAGTTTATTGCCTGGGTATGGCTACACCTTC
-	-	TRBV2	TRBJ2-5	CASSLPGREYQETQYF	TGTGCCAGCAGTCTGCCGGGACGGGAGTACCAAGAGACCCAGTACTTC
-	-	TRBV6-5	TRBJ2-7	CASSYAIGYEQYF	TGTGCCAGCAGTTACGCTATCGGCTACGAGCAGTACTTC
-	-	TRBV15	TRBJ1-1	CATSRPDKNTEAFF	TGTGCCACCAGCAGACCGGACAAGAACACTGAAGCTTTCTTT
-	-	TRBV5-1	TRBJ2-7	CASSLGPGVSYEQYF	TGCGCCAGCAGCTTGGGGCCAGGGGTTTCCTACGAGCAGTACTTC